The source of this T cell receptor beta chain is a study of T cell repertoires in cytomegalovirus infection. About the research overall: Evidence of both CMV infection and a matching HLA type came from public TCR beta signatures. Points from the study as a whole: Within the response measured ex vivo, HLA-C-restricted CMV-specific TCR beta clonotypes were dominant.

Germline-derived CDR1 and CDR2 are SGHTA and FQGNSA. This CDR3 is built from 15 residues. V dropped 2 bases and J dropped 5; count of bases not matched to a gene: 7. Each CDR3 protein is one row after TCRdb ran MiXCR on the reads. The sample carries fewer than 1,000,000 distinct CDR3 sequences, roughly 31% recorded once. This clonotype was recorded at least ten times. Its antigen remains unknown. This receptor was obtained from a human donor in good health (CMV status not recorded). Some clones in this sample may be carry-over from other donors' samples. The chain employs TRBV7-2 and TRBJ1-1, with 8 bases fitting TRBD1. The material sequenced was cultured CD8+ T cells from PBMCs, taken from culture after CMV antigen stimulation. Here the CDR3 DNA reads TGTGCCAGCAGCTTACCCCCGACAGGGGTTACTGAAGCTTTCTTT. It translates to CASSLPPTGVTEAFF.